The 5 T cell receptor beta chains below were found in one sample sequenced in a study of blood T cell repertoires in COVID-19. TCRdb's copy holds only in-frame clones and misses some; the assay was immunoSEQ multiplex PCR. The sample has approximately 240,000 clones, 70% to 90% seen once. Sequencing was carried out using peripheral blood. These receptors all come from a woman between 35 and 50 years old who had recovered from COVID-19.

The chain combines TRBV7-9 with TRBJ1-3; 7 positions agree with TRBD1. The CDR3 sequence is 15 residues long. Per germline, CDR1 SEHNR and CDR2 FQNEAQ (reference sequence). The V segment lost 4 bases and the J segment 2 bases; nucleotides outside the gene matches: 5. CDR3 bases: TGTGCCAGCAGCTCGACAGGGTTTCCTGGAAACACCATATATTTT. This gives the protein CASSSTGFPGNTIYF.

CDR3 residues: CASRLEGATGELFF. The CDR3 nucleotides read TGTGCCAGCCGACTCGAAGGGGCCACCGGGGAGCTGTTTTTT. The chain uses TRBV6-4 and TRBJ2-2; TRBD1 might be the D (5 bases). The CDR3 is 14 amino acids. The V gene's germline CDR1 is MRHNA and CDR2 SNTAGT. V lost 8 bases and J 4 bases, leaving 14 bases between the germline ends.

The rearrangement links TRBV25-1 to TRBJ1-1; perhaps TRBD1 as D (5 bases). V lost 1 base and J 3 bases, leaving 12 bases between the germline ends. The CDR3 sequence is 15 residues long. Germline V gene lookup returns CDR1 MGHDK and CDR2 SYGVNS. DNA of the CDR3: TGTGCCAGCAGTGAATCTATTACGGGGGACACTGAAGCTTTCTTT. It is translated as CASSESITGDTEAFF.

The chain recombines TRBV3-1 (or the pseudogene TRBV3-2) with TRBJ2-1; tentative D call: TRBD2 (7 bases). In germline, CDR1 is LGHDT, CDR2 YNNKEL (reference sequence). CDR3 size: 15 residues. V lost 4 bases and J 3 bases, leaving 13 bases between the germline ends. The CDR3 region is CASSRGGGFYNEQFF. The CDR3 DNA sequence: TGTGCCAGCAGCCGGGGGGGCGGGTTCTACAATGAGCAGTTCTTC.

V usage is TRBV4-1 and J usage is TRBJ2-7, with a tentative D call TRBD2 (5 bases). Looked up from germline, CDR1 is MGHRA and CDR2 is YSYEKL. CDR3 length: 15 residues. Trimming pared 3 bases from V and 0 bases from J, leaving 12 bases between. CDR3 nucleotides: TGCGCCAGCAGCCAGGAGCGGAGCCGCTCCTACGAGCAGTACTTC. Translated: CASSQERSRSYEQYF.